This TCR beta chain is drawn from a study of blood T cell repertoires in COVID-19. This CDR3 has 13 amino acids. CDR1 and CDR2 from the germline V gene are ENHRY and SYGVKD. The ends were cut back, 0 bases at V and 5 bases at J, with 7 bases in the middle. In the authors' methods: The assay estimated nucleated cells by amplifying reference gene primers. This table comes from immunoSEQ multiplex PCR, and its TCRdb copy is limited to in-frame clones, with some not included. V and J calls and clone size come straight from that table; D and trimming were deduced from the DNA. The table lists about 110,000 clones, approximately 68% of them singletons.

The sequence came from a woman in her sixties or seventies with acute or convalescent COVID-19. Source material: peripheral blood. The rearrangement links TRBV10-3 to TRBJ1-1; no definite D call. CDR3 sequence reads: CAISESYRTEAFF. The CDR3 coding sequence is TGTGCCATCAGTGAGTCCTACCGGACTGAAGCTTTCTTT.